These T cell receptor beta chains were read from a single sample in a study of beta chain features in type 1 diabetes. Using immunoSEQ multiplex PCR, the repertoire was profiled, and TCRdb retains in-frame clones only, with some absent. The table shows about 240,000 clones, with 25% to 30% occurring only once. Sequences were obtained from central memory CD4+ T cells from blood. Receptors originate from a man in his thirties or forties in good health. The CDR3 runs from the conserved cysteine through the conserved F or W. A D gene is named only where the DNA matches it firmly. Size is stated for part of the rows, as once, few or many counts, or as a class when the clone is expanded.

size	D	length	J	V	DNA	CDR3
.	.	12	TRBJ2-7	TRBV9	TGTGCCAGCGGAGGGAGCCGGGACGAGCAGTACTTC	CASGGSRDEQYF
.	TRBD2	14	TRBJ2-7	TRBV28	TGTGCCACCGAGGGGACTAGCGTCTCCTACGAGCAGTACTTC	CATEGTSVSYEQYF
.	TRBD2	15	TRBJ2-2	TRBV30	TGTGCCTGTGAAGCGGGAGGGCGGGGTAACGGGGAGCTGTTTTTT	CACEAGGRGNGELFF
few	.	12	TRBJ1-1	TRBV29-1	TGCAGCGGTTCTTTCATGGACACTGAAGCTTTCTTT	CSGSFMDTEAFF
.	.	16	TRBJ2-5	TRBV7-2	TGTGCCAGCAGTTTAGCTGGGACCAGAAGGACGGAGACCCAGTACTTC	CASSLAGTRRTETQYF
.	.	15	TRBJ2-3	TRBV30	TGTGCCTGGAGAGAGACTGGCGGTAGCACAGATACGCAGTATTTT	CAWRETGGSTDTQYF
.	.	15	TRBJ1-2	TRBV7-9	TGTGCCAGCAGCACCTATGGGGGCCGGGCGGAAGGCTACACCTTC	CASSTYGGRAEGYTF
many	.	11	TRBJ2-3	TRBV6-5	TGTGCCAGCACTAGCACAGATACGCAGTATTTT	CASTSTDTQYF
.	TRBD2	14	TRBJ2-1	TRBV5-4	TGTGCCAGCAGCTTCTTTAGCGGGAACAATGAGCAGTTCTTC	CASSFFSGNNEQFF
many	.	15	TRBJ2-1	TRBV4-2	TGTGCCAGCAGCCAAGATTGGCTAGCCGCCAATGAGCAGTTCTTC	CASSQDWLAANEQFF
few	.	16	TRBJ1-6	TRBV4-2	TGTGCCAGCAGCCAAGACCGTCGGACGGGGAATTCACCCCTCCACTTT	CASSQDRRTGNSPLHF
.	.	14	TRBJ2-7	TRBV4-3	TGCGCCAGCAGCCCTCGTGTAGGGCTCTACGAGCAGTACTTC	CASSPRVGLYEQYF
few	TRBD1	16	TRBJ2-1	TRBV10-3	TGTGCCATCAATCGCCGACAGGGGGGCGCGGACAATGAGCAGTTCTTC	CAINRRQGGADNEQFF
few	.	15	TRBJ2-3	TRBV7-2	TGTGCCAGCAGCTCAGGGACATCTCGCACAGATACGCAGTATTTT	CASSSGTSRTDTQYF
.	TRBD2	16	TRBJ2-3	TRBV5-6	TGTGCCAGCAGCTTGAGGGGAGCGGGAAGCACAGATACGCAGTATTTT	CASSLRGAGSTDTQYF
.	TRBD2	17	TRBJ2-1	TRBV15	TGTGCCACCAGCAGTGTCGACGCTAGCGGGATGGGGAATGAGCAGTTCTTC	CATSSVDASGMGNEQFF
.	TRBD2	16	TRBJ2-5	TRBV7-6	TGTGCCAGCAGCCCCACAGGGACTAGCGGATGGGAGACCCAGTACTTC	CASSPTGTSGWETQYF
.	TRBD1	12	TRBJ1-5	TRBV29-1	TGCAGCGTTGGACAGGGCGGACAGCCCCAGCATTTT	CSVGQGGQPQHF
.	TRBD1	12	TRBJ2-7	TRBV7-9	TGTGCCGTGGGGGACAGGGCCTACGAGCAGTACTTC	CAVGDRAYEQYF
.	TRBD1	16	TRBJ2-2	TRBV4-3	TGCGCCAGCAGCCATTACGGGACAGGGTTAGCCGGGGAGCTGTTTTTT	CASSHYGTGLAGELFF
many	TRBD2	18	TRBJ2-3	TRBV7-9	TGTGCCAGCAGCTTAGCGCGGGGGTACGGGAGCCAGCCAGATACGCAGTATTTT	CASSLARGYGSQPDTQYF
many	.	12	TRBJ2-1	TRBV30	TGTGCCTGGAGTGTGGTCTTGAATGAGCAGTTCTTC	CAWSVVLNEQFF
.	.	16	TRBJ2-6	TRBV5-6	TGTGCCAGCAGCTCCGACAGGTCCTCTCGGGCCAACGTCCTGACTTTC	CASSSDRSSRANVLTF
.	.	10	TRBJ2-1	TRBV20-1	TGCAGTGTTAGGAAGGATGAGCAGTTCTTC	CSVRKDEQFF
many	.	15	TRBJ2-2	TRBV30	TGTGCCTGGAGGAAGAACGGTGTAAACACCGGGGAGCTGTTTTTT	CAWRKNGVNTGELFF
.	.	15	TRBJ2-7	TRBV25-1	TGTGCCAGCAGTCCCCAATTTGGAACCTCCTACGAGCAGTACTTC	CASSPQFGTSYEQYF
.	TRBD2	16	TRBJ2-1	TRBV29-1	TGCAGCGTTGAAGGCCTAGCGGGAGGCAGGAATCAATGGCAGTTCTTC	CSVEGLAGGRNQWQFF
many	TRBD1	13	TRBJ1-2	TRBV30	TGTGCCTGGAGCGCCGGGACAGGGCTGGGCTACACCTTC	CAWSAGTGLGYTF
few	.	13	TRBJ2-1	TRBV4-3	TGCGCCAGCAGCCAAGGCGAGGGGGAAGAGCAGTTCTTC	CASSQGEGEEQFF
.	.	13	TRBJ2-3	TRBV27	TGTGCCAGCAGTCGGCAGGGTGAGGATACGCAGTATTTT	CASSRQGEDTQYF
.	TRBD2	15	TRBJ2-5	TRBV19	TGTGCCAGTAGTATCGGACTAGCGGGAGTAGAGACCCAGTACTTC	CASSIGLAGVETQYF